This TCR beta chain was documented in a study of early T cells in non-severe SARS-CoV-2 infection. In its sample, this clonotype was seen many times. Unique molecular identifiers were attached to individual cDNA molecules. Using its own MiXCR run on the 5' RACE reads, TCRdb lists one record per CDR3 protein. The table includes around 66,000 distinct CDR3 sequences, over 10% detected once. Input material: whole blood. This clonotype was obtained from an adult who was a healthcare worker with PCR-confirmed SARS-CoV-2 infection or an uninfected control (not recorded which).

The CDR3 DNA reads as TGTGCCATCAGGAAGGACAGTAACACCGGGGAGCTGTTTTTT. Translated, it gives CAIRKDSNTGELFF. The V and J genes are TRBV10-3 and TRBJ2-2; a weak D match, TRBD1 (6 bases). This CDR3 has 14 residues. CDR1 ENHRY and CDR2 SYGVKD come from the germline V gene. Trimming cost V 6 bases and J 2 bases, with 10 bases left between them.